These T cell receptor beta chains were read from a single sample in a study of PD-1 blockade in classical Hodgkin lymphoma. Only in-frame clones appear in the TCRdb table, and some are missing; sequencing was by immunoSEQ multiplex PCR. The repertoire holds around 6,300 clones, with around three quarters as singletons. The sample in question was peripheral blood mononuclear cells (PBMCs), obtained at baseline. These receptors were collected from a human donor with classical Hodgkin lymphoma. CDR3s include the opening cysteine and the closing phenylalanine or tryptophan. D genes are given only for firm matches. Clone size, where shown, is once, few, many, or a class for clones that have expanded.

V,D,J,size,CDR3,DNA
TRBV9,-,TRBJ2-1,-,CASSRGGTLDNEQFF,TGTGCCAGCAGCAGAGGCGGTACGTTGGACAATGAGCAGTTCTTC
TRBV30,TRBD1,TRBJ1-2,-,CAWSITGAGGYTF,TGTGCCTGGAGTATCACAGGGGCGGGTGGCTACACCTTC
TRBV28,-,TRBJ1-1,-,CASSFWAEAFF,TGTGCCAGCAGTTTCTGGGCTGAAGCTTTCTTT
TRBV4-2,TRBD2,TRBJ2-3,-,CASSQDLAGDLTDTQYF,TGTGCCAGCAGCCAAGATCTGGCGGGGGACCTCACAGATACGCAGTATTTT
TRBV5-6,-,TRBJ1-1,-,CASSDSQRHEAFF,TGTGCCAGCAGCGACTCACAAAGGCACGAAGCTTTCTTT
TRBV9,-,TRBJ1-2,-,CASSVGAGNLPIYGYTF,TGTGCCAGCAGCGTAGGGGCAGGGAATCTTCCCATCTATGGCTACACCTTC
TRBV5-1,-,TRBJ1-5,-,CASSAGGGNQPQHF,TGCGCCAGCAGCGCTGGGGGTGGCAATCAGCCCCAGCATTTT
TRBV4-1,-,TRBJ1-2,-,CASSQDWAATFYGYTF,TGCGCCAGCAGCCAAGATTGGGCAGCTACCTTCTATGGCTACACCTTC
TRBV7-9,-,TRBJ2-7,-,CASRPMASGYEQYF,TGTGCCAGCCGACCAATGGCGTCCGGGTACGAGCAGTACTTC
TRBV19,-,TRBJ2-3,-,CASSSFRLATRDTQYF,TGTGCCAGTAGTTCCTTCAGGCTAGCGACCCGAGATACGCAGTATTTT
TRBV5-1,TRBD1,TRBJ2-7,-,CASSEGARGSYEQYF,TGCGCCAGCAGCGAGGGGGCCAGGGGTTCCTACGAGCAGTACTTC
TRBV19,-,TRBJ2-6,-,CASSPDGMANVLTF,TGTGCCAGTAGTCCCGATGGAATGGCCAACGTCCTGACTTTC
TRBV18,-,TRBJ2-1,-,CASSPRRLAYNEQFF,TGTGCCAGCTCCCCCCGGCGACTGGCCTACAATGAGCAGTTCTTC
TRBV30,TRBD2,TRBJ2-5,-,CAWSVKWLAGSKETQYF,TGTGCCTGGAGTGTAAAGTGGCTAGCGGGAAGTAAAGAGACCCAGTACTTC
TRBV19,-,TRBJ2-4,once,CASSASGGKNIQYF,TGTGCCAGTAGCGCCTCAGGTGGCAAAAACATTCAGTACTTC
TRBV15,-,TRBJ1-5,-,CATSRDRGINQPQHF,TGTGCCACCAGCAGAGATCGGGGCATCAATCAGCCCCAGCATTTT
TRBV9,TRBD2,TRBJ2-5,-,CASSVGTTQETQYF,TGTGCCAGCAGCGTGGGGACTACCCAAGAGACCCAGTACTTC
TRBV29-1,-,TRBJ2-1,-,CSAPRTDSYNEQFF,TGCAGCGCACCCCGGACGGACAGTTACAATGAGCAGTTCTTC
TRBV6-6,-,TRBJ2-1,few,CASSVFRDTHEQFF,TGTGCCAGCAGTGTCTTCCGGGACACCCATGAGCAGTTCTTC
TRBV14,TRBD1,TRBJ1-4,-,CASSQSEQGVTNEKLFF,TGTGCCAGCAGCCAATCGGAACAGGGGGTTACTAATGAAAAACTGTTTTTT
TRBV1,-,TRBJ2-6,-,CTSRPFCLCRANVLTF,TGCACCAGCAGACCATTTTGTTTGTGTCGGGCCAACGTCCTGACTTTC
TRBV5-1,-,TRBJ2-5,-,CASSLEGVGFGETQYF,TGCGCCAGCAGCCTCGAGGGTGTAGGGTTTGGGGAGACCCAGTACTTC
TRBV7-1,-,TRBJ2-2,-,CASSLPVGFTTGELFF,TGTGCCAGCAGCTTACCGGTGGGATTCACCACCGGGGAGCTGTTTTTT
TRBV28,TRBD2,TRBJ2-7,-,CASSPEREGRHEQYF,TGTGCCAGCAGTCCTGAGCGGGAGGGCCGCCACGAGCAGTACTTC
TRBV18,-,TRBJ1-3,-,CASSPLGYSSGNTIYF,TGTGCCAGCTCACCACTCGGTTATTCCTCTGGAAACACCATATATTTT
TRBV25-1,TRBD2,TRBJ2-7,-,CASSETSGYSYEQYF,TGTGCCAGCAGTGAGACTAGCGGGTACTCCTACGAGCAGTACTTC
TRBV11-1,-,TRBJ1-2,-,CASSLGAPQGNGYTF,TGTGCCAGCAGCTTAGGGGCGCCACAGGGTAATGGCTACACCTTC
TRBV9,-,TRBJ1-1,once,CARRVWEQEAFF,TGTGCCAGACGGGTTTGGGAACAAGAAGCTTTCTTT
TRBV6-1,TRBD2,TRBJ2-7,-,CASSDLGLAGFNSYEQYF,TGTGCCAGCAGTGATTTGGGACTAGCGGGATTCAACTCCTACGAGCAGTACTTC
TRBV7-9,-,TRBJ2-3,-,CASSEPGAPIGTQYF,TGTGCCAGCAGCGAACCAGGGGCCCCAATTGGTACGCAGTATTTT
TRBV5-1,TRBD1,TRBJ1-1,-,CASSLQGGNTEAFF,TGCGCCAGCAGCCTTCAGGGGGGGAACACTGAAGCTTTCTTT
TRBV6-6,-,TRBJ1-2,-,CASRMGERNYGYTF,TGTGCCAGCAGAATGGGGGAGCGGAACTATGGCTACACCTTC
TRBV2,-,TRBJ2-7,-,CASSPRLVNGEQYF,TGTGCCAGCAGTCCAAGACTAGTCAACGGCGAGCAGTACTTC
TRBV4-2,TRBD1,TRBJ2-6,once,CASSRPGQQYSGANVLTF,TGTGCCAGCAGTCGGCCGGGACAGCAATATTCTGGGGCCAACGTCCTGACTTTC
TRBV7-9,TRBD2,TRBJ2-7,-,CASSPLPPPSGKGGEQYF,TGTGCCAGCAGCCCTCTACCCCCTCCTAGCGGGAAGGGAGGGGAGCAGTACTTC
TRBV29-1,-,TRBJ1-2,-,CSVQRYTRYGYTF,TGCAGCGTACAGCGTTACACCCGTTATGGCTACACCTTC
TRBV2,-,TRBJ2-2,-,CASSMNTGELFF,TGTGCCAGCAGTATGAATACCGGGGAGCTGTTTTTT
TRBV5-4,-,TRBJ1-2,-,CASSQDSGAEGYTF,TGTGCCAGCAGCCAAGATAGTGGGGCGGAAGGCTACACCTTC
TRBV19,TRBD2,TRBJ2-1,-,CASRTRGGYNEQFF,TGTGCCAGTCGAACCCGGGGGGGGTACAATGAGCAGTTCTTC
TRBV25-1,-,TRBJ2-5,-,CASSGPGSETQYF,TGTGCCAGCAGCGGACCTGGAAGTGAGACCCAGTACTTC
TRBV15,TRBD1,TRBJ1-2,-,CATSTDRGQGYTF,TGTGCCACCAGCACGGACAGGGGGCAAGGCTACACCTTC
TRBV5-8,TRBD2,TRBJ2-1,-,CASRELAGAFGEQFF,TGTGCCAGCAGGGAACTAGCGGGAGCTTTCGGTGAGCAGTTCTTC